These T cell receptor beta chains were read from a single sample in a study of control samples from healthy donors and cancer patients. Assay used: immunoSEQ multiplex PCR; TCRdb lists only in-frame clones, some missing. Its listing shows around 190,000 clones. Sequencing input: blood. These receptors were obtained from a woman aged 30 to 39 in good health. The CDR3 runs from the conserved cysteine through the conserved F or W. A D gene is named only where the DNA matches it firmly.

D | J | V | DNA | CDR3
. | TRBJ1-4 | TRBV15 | TGTGCCACCAGCAGAGGAGGGGAAGAAAAACTGTTTTTT | CATSRGGEEKLFF
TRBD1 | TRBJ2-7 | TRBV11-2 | TGTGCCAGCAGCTTCGGACAGGGTTGGTACGAGCAGTACTTC | CASSFGQGWYEQYF
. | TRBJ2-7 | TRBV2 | TGTGCCAGCAGTGTCGTTTCCGAGCAGTACTTC | CASSVVSEQYF
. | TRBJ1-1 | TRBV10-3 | TGTGCCATCAGTGAGTCGGGGACGCGTACTGAAGCTTTCTTT | CAISESGTRTEAFF
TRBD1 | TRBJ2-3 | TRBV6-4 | TGTGCCAGCAGTCCGATCCGGGACAGTAGCACAGATACGCAGTATTTT | CASSPIRDSSTDTQYF
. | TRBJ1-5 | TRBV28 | TGTGCCAGCAGTTTCAGATTACAGGTTAGCAATCAGCCCCAGCATTTT | CASSFRLQVSNQPQHF
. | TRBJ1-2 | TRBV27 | TGTGCCAGCAGTTTAACGAGGGCGTATGGCTACACCTTC | CASSLTRAYGYTF
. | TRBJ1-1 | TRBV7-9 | TGTGCCAGCAGCCCACCCGGAGGGAGTTCCCTGAACACTGAAGCTTTCTTT | CASSPPGGSSLNTEAFF
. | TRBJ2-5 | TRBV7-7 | TGTGCTAGCAGCCCCACCGGGGCCCAAGAGACCCAGTACTTC | CASSPTGAQETQYF
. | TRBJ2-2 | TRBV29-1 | TGCAGCGTTGCCCAGCCAGAACCTGGGGAGCTGTTTTTT | CSVAQPEPGELFF
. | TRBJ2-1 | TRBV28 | TGTGCCAGCAGTTTAATTAGCAAGTACAATGAGCAGTTCTTC | CASSLISKYNEQFF
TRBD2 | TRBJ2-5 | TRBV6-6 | TGTGCCAGCAAAGGGAGGGCTAGCGGGGGAGAGACCCAGTACTTC | CASKGRASGGETQYF
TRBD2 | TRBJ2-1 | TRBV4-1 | TGCGCCAGCAGCCACTTTCAAGAAACTAGCGGGGGGGCCAGGTACAATGAGCAGTTCTTC | CASSHFQETSGGARYNEQFF